These T cell receptor beta chains were read from a single sample in a study of blood T cell repertoires in COVID-19. Sequencing was performed with immunoSEQ multiplex PCR; in TCRdb, only in-frame clones are kept and a portion is missing. This table has roughly 250,000 clones, 65% to 80% appearing once. Sample: peripheral blood. The receptor set was obtained from a woman between 40 and 55 years old with active or convalescent COVID-19. CDR3s include the opening cysteine and the closing phenylalanine or tryptophan. A D gene is named only where the DNA matches it firmly. Only some rows state a clone size, as once, few, many or a class for expanded clones.

clone_size j_call v_call d_call cdr3_length cdr3_aa cdr3_nt
. TRBJ1-1 TRBV7-3 . 15 CASSLMGGGNTEAFF TGTGCCAGCAGCTTAATGGGCGGGGGTAACACTGAAGCTTTCTTT
. TRBJ1-1 TRBV19 TRBD1 15 CASSSRDRGRTEAFF TGTGCCAGTAGTTCACGGGACAGGGGGCGCACTGAAGCTTTCTTT
. TRBJ1-2 TRBV6-5 TRBD1 14 CASSTKTGGYGYTF TGTGCCAGCAGTACCAAGACAGGGGGCTATGGCTACACCTTC
. TRBJ1-5 TRBV7-6 . 16 CASSLVGGNSNQPQHF TGTGCCAGCAGCTTAGTCGGCGGTAATAGCAATCAGCCCCAGCATTTT
. TRBJ1-2 TRBV13 . 15 CASSLGQGHNYGYTF TGTGCCAGCAGCTTAGGGCAGGGGCATAACTATGGCTACACCTTC
. TRBJ2-3 TRBV4-1 . 15 CASSLRIASTDTQYF TGCGCCAGCAGCCTTAGAATTGCCAGCACAGATACGCAGTATTTT
few TRBJ2-6 TRBV2 TRBD1 17 CASSPGGPISGANVLTF TGTGCCAGCAGTCCAGGGGGACCGATCTCTGGGGCCAACGTCCTGACTTTC
. TRBJ1-4 TRBV3-1/TRBV3-2 . 14 CASSQGGHEEKLFF TGTGCCAGCAGCCAAGGAGGGCACGAGGAAAAACTGTTTTTT
. TRBJ2-4 TRBV14 . 14 CASSLRGGQNIQYF TGTGCCAGCAGCTTGAGGGGGGGGCAAAACATTCAGTACTTC
. TRBJ1-1 TRBV6-5 . 13 CASNPRGSTEAFF TGTGCCAGCAACCCCAGGGGTAGTACTGAAGCTTTCTTT
. TRBJ2-3 TRBV5-1 . 15 CASAVAGASTDTQYF TGCGCCAGTGCCGTGGCGGGGGCCAGCACAGATACGCAGTATTTT
. TRBJ2-7 TRBV9 TRBD2 13 CASSVGGGREQYF TGTGCCAGCAGCGTAGGGGGAGGGCGGGAGCAGTACTTC
. TRBJ1-2 TRBV19 . 14 CASSIAVTSYGYTF TGTGCCAGTAGTATTGCGGTGACCTCCTATGGCTACACCTTC
. TRBJ1-1 TRBV19 . 14 CASSSRTENTEAFF TGTGCCAGTAGCTCCCGGACAGAGAACACTGAAGCTTTCTTT
. TRBJ1-6 TRBV3-1/TRBV3-2 TRBD1 14 CASSPGQGNSPLHF TGTGCCAGCAGCCCAGGACAGGGGAATTCACCCCTCCACTTT
. TRBJ1-4 TRBV15 TRBD1 14 CATSRTGVGEKLFF TGTGCCACCAGCAGAACAGGGGTTGGTGAAAAACTGTTTTTT
. TRBJ1-2 TRBV2 TRBD1 15 CASRTGGQGFYGYTF TGTGCCAGCAGGACCGGGGGACAGGGATTCTATGGCTACACCTTC
. TRBJ2-7 TRBV12-3/TRBV12-4 TRBD1 13 CASTPGQGLTQYF TGTGCCAGCACCCCGGGACAGGGTTTGACGCAGTACTTC
. TRBJ1-1 TRBV15 . 13 CATRQTLNTEAFF TGTGCCACCAGGCAGACACTGAACACTGAAGCTTTCTTT
. TRBJ1-2 TRBV18 . 13 CASGPGGAYGYTF TGTGCCAGCGGACCGGGGGGCGCGTATGGCTACACCTTC
. TRBJ1-1 TRBV28 . 16 CASSLIPRRPGTEAFF TGTGCCAGCAGTTTAATCCCTCGACGGCCGGGAACTGAAGCTTTCTTT
few TRBJ1-5 TRBV3-1/TRBV3-2 TRBD1 14 CASSSDRVRQPQHF TGTGCCAGCAGCTCGGACAGGGTTCGGCAGCCCCAGCATTTT
. TRBJ2-1 TRBV5-4 TRBD1 15 CASSALDRALNEQFF TGTGCCAGCAGCGCTCTGGACAGGGCGCTCAATGAGCAGTTCTTC
. TRBJ1-2 TRBV2 . 16 CASSESGGRANYGYTF TGTGCCAGCAGTGAATCGGGTGGCAGAGCTAACTATGGCTACACCTTC
. TRBJ1-2 TRBV28 . 14 CASSPPAGHYGYTF TGTGCCAGCAGTCCCCCGGCAGGCCACTATGGCTACACCTTC
. TRBJ1-2 TRBV6-5 TRBD1 13 CASTADREIGYTF TGTGCCAGCACAGCGGACAGGGAAATCGGCTACACCTTC
. TRBJ1-2 TRBV5-4 . 15 CASSPGAGDTYGYTF TGTGCCAGCAGCCCCGGGGCAGGGGATACCTATGGCTACACCTTC
. TRBJ1-2 TRBV30 . 15 CACPQGAVSNYGYTF TGTGCCTGTCCCCAAGGGGCTGTCTCTAACTATGGCTACACCTTC
few TRBJ1-1 TRBV5-1 . 15 CASSLTMTENTEAFF TGCGCCAGCAGCTTGACCATGACTGAGAACACTGAAGCTTTCTTT
once TRBJ1-1 TRBV19 TRBD1 15 CASSPNGQGDTEAFF TGTGCCAGTAGTCCCAATGGACAGGGCGACACTGAAGCTTTCTTT
. TRBJ1-5 TRBV28 . 17 CASSPAGVQGGNQPQHF TGTGCCAGCAGTCCCGCTGGGGTACAGGGTGGTAATCAGCCCCAGCATTTT
. TRBJ1-1 TRBV19 . 14 CASSIWGGDTEAFF TGTGCCAGTAGTATTTGGGGCGGGGACACTGAAGCTTTCTTT
. TRBJ1-4 TRBV5-5 . 14 CASSFPTQNEKLFF TGTGCCAGCAGCTTCCCGACTCAAAATGAAAAACTGTTTTTT
. TRBJ2-3 TRBV28 . 15 CASSLTGSSTDTQYF TGTGCCAGCAGTTTAACAGGGTCTAGCACAGATACGCAGTATTTT
. TRBJ1-2 TRBV28 . 12 CASSLGEYGYTF TGTGCCAGCAGTTTAGGGGAGTATGGCTACACCTTC
. TRBJ1-3 TRBV19 TRBD1 17 CASSMAAGQVAGNTIYF TGTGCCAGTAGTATGGCCGCTGGACAGGTTGCTGGAAACACCATATATTTT
. TRBJ1-1 TRBV5-1 TRBD1 13 CASKDRVNTEAFF TGCGCCAGCAAGGACAGGGTTAACACTGAAGCTTTCTTT
once TRBJ1-1 TRBV29-1 . 12 CSVWQGYTEAFF TGCAGCGTTTGGCAGGGTTACACTGAAGCTTTCTTT
. TRBJ2-2 TRBV5-1 TRBD1 15 CASSPQGADTGELFF TGCGCCAGCAGCCCACAGGGGGCGGATACCGGGGAGCTGTTTTTT
. TRBJ1-1 TRBV5-1 . 12 CASSSGNTEAFF TGCGCCAGCAGCTCAGGGAACACTGAAGCTTTCTTT
once TRBJ1-5 TRBV25-1 . 13 CASSLGANQPQHF TGTGCCAGCAGTCTGGGGGCAAATCAGCCCCAGCATTTT
. TRBJ1-5 TRBV28 . 20 CASSQGLGAWRDYSNQPQHF TGTGCCAGCAGCCAAGGGTTAGGGGCTTGGAGGGATTATAGCAATCAGCCCCAGCATTTT
once TRBJ2-1 TRBV5-1 . 13 CASNPYRESEQFF TGCGCCAGCAACCCATACAGGGAGAGTGAGCAGTTCTTC
. TRBJ2-3 TRBV6-1 . 15 CASSDCGPCTDTQYF TGTGCCAGCAGTGATTGCGGGCCCTGCACAGATACGCAGTATTTT
. TRBJ1-1 TRBV10-3 TRBD1 16 CAISESGQGAVTEAFF TGTGCCATCAGTGAGTCCGGACAGGGGGCGGTCACTGAAGCTTTCTTT
once TRBJ1-4 TRBV27 . 13 CATGPGGWEKLFF TGTGCCACCGGACCGGGGGGGTGGGAAAAACTGTTTTTT
. TRBJ2-4 TRBV4-1 . 15 CASSDTGIAKNIQYF TGCGCCAGCAGCGATACAGGGATAGCCAAAAACATTCAGTACTTC
. TRBJ2-3 TRBV29-1 TRBD2 11 CSGGGADTQYF TGCAGCGGCGGGGGGGCAGATACGCAGTATTTT
. TRBJ2-7 TRBV5-5 . 13 CASSLDRVGEQYF TGTGCCAGCAGCTTGGATCGGGTTGGAGAGCAGTACTTC
. TRBJ2-5 TRBV5-1 . 13 CASSGQTQETQYF TGCGCCAGCAGCGGACAGACCCAAGAGACCCAGTACTTC
. TRBJ1-1 TRBV6-5 . 13 CASTYTGNTEAFF TGTGCCAGCACCTATACAGGGAACACTGAAGCTTTCTTT
. TRBJ1-2 TRBV18 . 13 CASSRAREDGYTF TGTGCCAGCTCACGGGCGAGGGAGGATGGCTACACCTTC
. TRBJ1-1 TRBV4-1 TRBD1 17 CASSHPRDRGPDTEAFF TGCGCCAGCAGCCACCCCCGGGACAGGGGTCCGGACACTGAAGCTTTCTTT
. TRBJ2-1 TRBV7-9 TRBD2 14 CASSPSWTSDEQFF TGTGCCAGCAGCCCTAGTTGGACTAGCGATGAGCAGTTCTTC
. TRBJ2-1 TRBV10-1 TRBD2 15 CASSDGGGVYNEQFF TGCGCCAGCAGTGACGGGGGAGGGGTCTACAATGAGCAGTTCTTC